This T cell receptor beta chain comes out of a study of glioma-infiltrating T cells. General study points: CDR3 overlap between tissue and blood was very small. Non-neoplastic patients had below-expected tissue-blood divergence, while all gliomas exceeded expectation.

This clonotype was detected once. Its target is unknown. The V end lost 2 bases, the J end lost 0 bases, and 8 bases lay between the germline ends. Germline V gene sequence: CDR1 MNHEY, CDR2 SMNVEV (reference sequence). CDR3 length: 15 residues. TCR alpha and beta CDR3 regions were amplified from RNA using iRepertoire nested multiplex PCR. Tissue mRNA or PBMC total RNA, about 95-450 ng, went into one-step reverse transcription and amplification. MiXCR, applied by TCRdb to the multiplex PCR reads, yields one record per CDR3 protein. This sample has about 140,000 distinct CDR3 sequences, with around 42% found just once.

This receptor was taken from a human donor with low-grade glioma or glioblastoma, undergoing nonglioma brain surgery, or in good health (not recorded which). Material for sequencing was glioma tissue, nonneoplastic brain tissue, or PBMCs (not recorded which). The chain links TRBV27 to TRBJ1-3; no clear D gene. CDR3 in DNA: TGTGCCAGCAGTTTAATAGAGAACTCTGGAAACACCATATATTTT. Translation: CASSLIENSGNTIYF.